The sequence of this T cell receptor beta chain was determined in a study of T cells after yellow fever vaccination. Whole-study findings and limits: High-abundance clonotypes from the bulk population could contaminate FACS-sorted repertoires. Boosting was followed by the reappearance of most primary-vaccination clones (approximately 95% CD4, about 90% CD8).

A note on this clonotype: Antigen unknown.

TCR cDNA, made by 5'RACE template switching, carried an added universal primer site and UMIs. A single record per CDR3 protein comes from TCRdb applying MiXCR to the 5' RACE reads. The sample lists some 670,000 distinct CDR3 sequences, 9% to 15% occurring once. The CDR3 contains 15 residues. With V trimmed by 2 bases and J by 5 bases, 8 bases remained unmatched. In germline, CDR1 is SGHVS, CDR2 FQNEAQ. The sequences come from PBMCs, collected on the day of the yellow fever booster vaccination. The gene calls are TRBV7-8 and TRBJ1-1; TRBD1 matches at 7 bases. This clonotype originated in a man under 40 who received the YFV17D yellow fever vaccine. CDR3 bases: TGTGCCAGCAGCTTATTGGGACAGCGTTTGACTGAAGCTTTCTTT. It codes for CASSLLGQRLTEAFF.